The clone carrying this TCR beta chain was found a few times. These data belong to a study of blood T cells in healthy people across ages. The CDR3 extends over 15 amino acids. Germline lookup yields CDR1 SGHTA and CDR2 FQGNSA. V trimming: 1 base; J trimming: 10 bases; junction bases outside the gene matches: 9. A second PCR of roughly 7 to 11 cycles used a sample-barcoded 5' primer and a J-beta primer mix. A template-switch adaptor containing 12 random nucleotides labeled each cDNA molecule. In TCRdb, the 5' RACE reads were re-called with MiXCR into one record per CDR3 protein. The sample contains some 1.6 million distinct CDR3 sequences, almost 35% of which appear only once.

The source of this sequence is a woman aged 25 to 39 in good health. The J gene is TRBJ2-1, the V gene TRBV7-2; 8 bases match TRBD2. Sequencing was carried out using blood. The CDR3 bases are TGTGCCAGCAGCTTAGAGGCGGGGGGCCGGGGGGAGCAGTTCTTC. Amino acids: CASSLEAGGRGEQFF.